This paragraph covers one TCR beta chain sequence. Its target is not known. This CDR3 comprises 15 residues. CDR1 is PRHDT, CDR2 FYEKMQ, per germline (reference sequence). V was clipped by 6 bases and J by 3 bases; unmatched bases: 9. This specimen belongs to a study of shared clonotypes between healthy human individuals. Points from the study as a whole: Represented diversity (both genetic and exposure-history) was limited by the small number of donors. Sampling used blood alone; tissue repertoires probably differ.

Libraries were prepared by immunoSEQ multiplex PCR; TCRdb keeps only in-frame clonotypes and omits some of them. This sample has about 2.1 million clones, with 90% to 95% found just once. CD45RO-negative cells were positively selected for CCR7, leaving out terminally differentiated effector memory CD45RA+ cells. The source is a man aged 18 to 30 in good health. Some clones in this sample may be carry-over from other donors' samples. The genes are TRBV13 and TRBJ2-3; 7 bases are shared with TRBD2. The source material was naive CD8+ T cells from PBMCs. The DNA for the CDR3 is TGTGCCAGCAGTTCGTTGCGGGGACTAACAGATACGCAGTATTTT. As protein: CASSSLRGLTDTQYF.